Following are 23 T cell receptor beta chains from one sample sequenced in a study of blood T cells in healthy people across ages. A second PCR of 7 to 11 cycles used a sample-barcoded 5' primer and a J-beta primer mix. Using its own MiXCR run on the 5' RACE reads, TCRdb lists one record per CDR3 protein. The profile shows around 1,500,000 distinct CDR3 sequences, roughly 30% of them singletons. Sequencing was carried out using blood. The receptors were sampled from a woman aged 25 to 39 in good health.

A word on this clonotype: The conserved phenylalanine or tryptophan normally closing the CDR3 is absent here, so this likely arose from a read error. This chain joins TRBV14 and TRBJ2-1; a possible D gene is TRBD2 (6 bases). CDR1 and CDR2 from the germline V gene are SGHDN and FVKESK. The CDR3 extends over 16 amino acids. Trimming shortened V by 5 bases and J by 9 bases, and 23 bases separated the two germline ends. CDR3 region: CASSGLGGPLSFEQFC. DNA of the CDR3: TGTGCCAGCAGCGGTCTGGGGGGTCCTCTCTCGTTTGAGCAGTTCTGC.

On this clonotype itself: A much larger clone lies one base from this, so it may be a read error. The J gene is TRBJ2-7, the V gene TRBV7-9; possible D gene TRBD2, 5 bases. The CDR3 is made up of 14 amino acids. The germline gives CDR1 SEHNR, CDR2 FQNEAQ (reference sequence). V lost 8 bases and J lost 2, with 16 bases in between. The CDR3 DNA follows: TGTGCCAGCGGCGCCCGGGATCTAACCTACGAGCAGTACTTC. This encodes CASGARDLTYEQYF.

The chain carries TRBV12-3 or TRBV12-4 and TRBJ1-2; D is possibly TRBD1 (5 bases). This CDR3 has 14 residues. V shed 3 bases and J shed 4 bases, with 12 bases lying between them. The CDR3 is CASSLRRAIYGYTF. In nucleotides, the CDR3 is TGTGCCAGCAGTTTGCGCAGGGCGATCTATGGCTACACCTTC.

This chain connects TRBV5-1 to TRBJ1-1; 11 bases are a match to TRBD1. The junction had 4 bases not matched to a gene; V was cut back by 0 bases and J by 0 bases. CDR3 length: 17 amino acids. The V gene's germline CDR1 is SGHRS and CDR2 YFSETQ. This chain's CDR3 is CASSLGTGGVVNTEAFF. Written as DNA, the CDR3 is TGCGCCAGCAGCTTGGGGACAGGGGGCGTAGTGAACACTGAAGCTTTCTTT. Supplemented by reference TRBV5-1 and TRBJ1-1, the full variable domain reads KAGVTQTPRYLIKTRGQQVTLSCSPISGHRSVSWYQQTPGQGLQFLFEYFSETQRNKGNFPGRFSGRQFSNSRSEMNVSTLELGDSALYLCASSLGTGGVVNTEAFFGQGTRLTVV.

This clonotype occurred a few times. The CDR3 reads CATSGTSGPSEQFF. CDR3 nucleotides: TGCGCCACCTCCGGGACTAGCGGACCGAGTGAGCAGTTCTTC. The chain carries TRBV5-1 and TRBJ2-1; the match to TRBD2 covers 11 bases. The CDR3 has 14 amino acids. With 9 bases clipped from V and 9 bases from J, the junction kept 11 bases outside the gene matches. Looked up from germline, CDR1 is SGHRS and CDR2 is YFSETQ. The variable domain in full, completed from reference TRBV5-1 and TRBJ2-1, reads KAGVTQTPRYLIKTRGQQVTLSCSPISGHRSVSWYQQTPGQGLQFLFEYFSETQRNKGNFPGRFSGRQFSNSRSEMNVSTLELGDSALYLCATSGTSGPSEQFFGPGTRLTVL.

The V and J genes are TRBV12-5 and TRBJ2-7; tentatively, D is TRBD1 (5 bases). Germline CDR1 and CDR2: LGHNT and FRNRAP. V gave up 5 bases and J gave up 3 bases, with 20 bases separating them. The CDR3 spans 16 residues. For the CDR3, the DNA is TGTGCTAGTGGTGATGAACGGTGGGGCGCCAACTACGAGCAGTACTTC. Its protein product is CASGDERWGANYEQYF.

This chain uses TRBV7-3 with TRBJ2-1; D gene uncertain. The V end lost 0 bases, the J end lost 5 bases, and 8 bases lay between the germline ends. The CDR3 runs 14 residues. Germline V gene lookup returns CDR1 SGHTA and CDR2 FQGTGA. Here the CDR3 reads CASSLTYSDNEQFF. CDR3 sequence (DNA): TGTGCCAGCAGCTTAACGTATTCGGACAATGAGCAGTTCTTC.

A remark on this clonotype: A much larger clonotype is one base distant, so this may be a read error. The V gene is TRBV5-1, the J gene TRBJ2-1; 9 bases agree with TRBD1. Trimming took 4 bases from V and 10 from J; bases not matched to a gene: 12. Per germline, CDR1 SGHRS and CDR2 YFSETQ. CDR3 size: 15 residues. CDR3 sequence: CASSGGPGQGMEQFF. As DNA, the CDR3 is TGCGCCAGCAGCGGGGGGCCGGGACAGGGAATGGAGCAGTTCTTC.

CDR3 amino acids: CASSVESSREYEQYF. In DNA form, the CDR3 reads TGTGCCAGCAGCGTAGAATCCTCTCGGGAGTACGAGCAGTACTTC. The rearrangement uses TRBV9 and TRBJ2-7; a possible D gene is TRBD2 (6 bases). V lost 0 bases and J lost 4, with 14 bases in between. Germline V gives CDR1 SGDLS, CDR2 YYNGEE. The CDR3 contains 15 residues.

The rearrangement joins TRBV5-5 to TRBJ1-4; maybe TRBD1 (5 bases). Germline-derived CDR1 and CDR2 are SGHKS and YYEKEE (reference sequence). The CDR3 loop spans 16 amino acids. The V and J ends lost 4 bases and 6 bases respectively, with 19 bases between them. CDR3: CASSQRWKTADEKLFF. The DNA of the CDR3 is TGTGCCAGCAGCCAGAGGTGGAAGACAGCCGATGAAAAACTGTTTTTT. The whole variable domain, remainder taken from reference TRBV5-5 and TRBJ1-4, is DAGVTQSPTHLIKTRGQQVTLRCSPISGHKSVSWYQQVLGQGPQFIFQYYEKEERGRGNFPDRFSARQFPNYSSELNVNALLLGDSALYLCASSQRWKTADEKLFFGSGTQLSVL.

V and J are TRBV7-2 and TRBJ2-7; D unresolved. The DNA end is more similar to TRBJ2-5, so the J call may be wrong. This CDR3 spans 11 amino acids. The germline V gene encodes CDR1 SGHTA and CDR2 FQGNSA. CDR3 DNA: TGTGCCACGGCCCAGGTAGAGACCCAGTACTTC. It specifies CATAQVETQYF.

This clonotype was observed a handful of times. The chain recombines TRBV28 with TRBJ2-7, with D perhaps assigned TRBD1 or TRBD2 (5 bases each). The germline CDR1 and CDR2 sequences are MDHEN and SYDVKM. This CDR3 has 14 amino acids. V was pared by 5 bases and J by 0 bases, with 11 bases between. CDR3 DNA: TGTGCCAGCAGTACGGGACGGTACTCCTACGAGCAGTACTTC. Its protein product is CASSTGRYSYEQYF.

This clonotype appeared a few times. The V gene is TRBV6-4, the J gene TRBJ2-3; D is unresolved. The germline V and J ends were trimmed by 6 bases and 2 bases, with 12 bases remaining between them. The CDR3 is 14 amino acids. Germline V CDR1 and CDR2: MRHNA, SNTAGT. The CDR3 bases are TGTGCCAGCAGGGTAGGAGCAGTCACAGATACGCAGTATTTT. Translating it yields CASRVGAVTDTQYF.

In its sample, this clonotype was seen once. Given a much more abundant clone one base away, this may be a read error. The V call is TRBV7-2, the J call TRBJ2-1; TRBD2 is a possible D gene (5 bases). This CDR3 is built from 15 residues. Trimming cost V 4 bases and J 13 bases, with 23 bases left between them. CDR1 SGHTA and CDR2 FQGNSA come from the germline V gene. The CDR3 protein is CASSSESGRAETQFF. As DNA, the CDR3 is TGTGCCAGCAGCTCTGAATCCGGGCGGGCGGAGACCCAGTTCTTC.

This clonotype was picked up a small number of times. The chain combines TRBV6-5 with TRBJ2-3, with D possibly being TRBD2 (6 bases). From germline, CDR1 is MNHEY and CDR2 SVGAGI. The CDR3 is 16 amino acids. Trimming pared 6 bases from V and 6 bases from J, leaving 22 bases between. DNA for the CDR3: TGTGCCAGCAGAACGTCCGGGACTGAGATAGGGGATACGCAGTATTTT. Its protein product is CASRTSGTEIGDTQYF.

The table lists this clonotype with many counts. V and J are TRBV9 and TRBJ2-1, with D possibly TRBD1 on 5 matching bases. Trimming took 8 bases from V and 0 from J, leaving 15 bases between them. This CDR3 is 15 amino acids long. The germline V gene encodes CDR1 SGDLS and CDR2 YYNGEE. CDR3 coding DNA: TGTGCCAGTAGTGTAGGGGAAAGCTCCTACAATGAGCAGTTCTTC. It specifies CASSVGESSYNEQFF.

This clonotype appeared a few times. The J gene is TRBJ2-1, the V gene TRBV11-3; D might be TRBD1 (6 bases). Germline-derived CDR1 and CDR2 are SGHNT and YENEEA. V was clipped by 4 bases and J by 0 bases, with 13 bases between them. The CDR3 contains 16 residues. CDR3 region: CASSSRGKSSYNEQFF. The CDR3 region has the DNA TGTGCCAGCAGCTCTAGGGGGAAAAGCTCCTACAATGAGCAGTTCTTC.

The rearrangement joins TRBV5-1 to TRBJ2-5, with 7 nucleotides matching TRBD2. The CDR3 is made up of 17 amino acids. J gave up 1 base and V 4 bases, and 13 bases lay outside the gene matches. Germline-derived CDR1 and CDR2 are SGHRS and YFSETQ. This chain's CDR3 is CASSSGTDALSQETQYF. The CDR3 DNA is TGCGCCAGCAGCAGCGGGACCGACGCACTTAGCCAAGAGACCCAGTACTTC.

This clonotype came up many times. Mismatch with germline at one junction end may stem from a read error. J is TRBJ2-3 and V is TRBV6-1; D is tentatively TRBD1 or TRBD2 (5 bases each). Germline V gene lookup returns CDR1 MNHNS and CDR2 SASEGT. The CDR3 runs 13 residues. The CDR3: CASSQAGTSPQYF. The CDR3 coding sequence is TGTGCCAGCAGTCAAGCCGGGACCTCTCCGCAGTATTTT.

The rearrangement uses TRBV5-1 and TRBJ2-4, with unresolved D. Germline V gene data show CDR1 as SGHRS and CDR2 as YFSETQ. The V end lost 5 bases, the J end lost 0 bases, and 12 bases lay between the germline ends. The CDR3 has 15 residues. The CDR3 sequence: CASRATILAKNIQYF. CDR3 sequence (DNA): TGCGCCAGCAGAGCGACAATTCTAGCCAAAAACATTCAGTACTTC.

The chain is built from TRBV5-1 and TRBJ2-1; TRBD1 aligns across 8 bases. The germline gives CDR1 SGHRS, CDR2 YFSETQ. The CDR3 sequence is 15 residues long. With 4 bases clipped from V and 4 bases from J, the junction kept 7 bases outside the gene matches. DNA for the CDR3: TGCGCCAGCAGCGAACAGGGGGGAAAATACAATGAGCAGTTCTTC. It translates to CASSEQGGKYNEQFF.

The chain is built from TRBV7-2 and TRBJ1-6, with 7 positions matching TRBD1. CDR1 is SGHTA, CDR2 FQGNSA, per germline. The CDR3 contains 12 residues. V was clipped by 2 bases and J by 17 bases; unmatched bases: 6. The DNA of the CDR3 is TGTACCAGCAGCTTAAGGACAGGCAAGGTCCACTTT. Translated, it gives CTSSLRTGKVHF.

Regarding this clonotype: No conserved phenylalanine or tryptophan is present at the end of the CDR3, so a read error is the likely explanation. The CDR3 DNA follows: TGTGCCATCAGGGAGACTAGCGGGGGTGTCACAGATACGCAGTATGTT. Translated, it gives CAIRETSGGVTDTQYV. The chain employs TRBV10-3 and TRBJ2-3; TRBD2 matches at 12 bases. Looked up from germline, CDR1 is ENHRY and CDR2 is SYGVKD. J was trimmed by 2 bases and V by 6 bases; bases with no gene match: 6. There are 16 residues in the CDR3.